Sequencing of this T cell receptor (beta chain) was carried out in a study of T-cell reconstitution after alpha-beta-depleted transplantation in children. In this sample, this clonotype turned up a few times. The antigen remains unidentified. Preparation of the TCRbeta library used unique molecular identifiers. Via MiXCR, TCRdb re-called the PCR reads, giving one row per CDR3 protein. The table lists fewer than 550,000 distinct CDR3 sequences, about 10% of them singletons. The CDR3 extends over 15 amino acids. Per the germline V gene, CDR1 is MNHNS and CDR2 is SASEGT. V dropped 3 bases and J dropped 3 bases, with 12 bases sitting between them. General study findings and limits: Newly generated T cells supplied most T-cell counts and diversity one year post-transplant.

V gene TRBV6-1 combines with J gene TRBJ2-1; perhaps TRBD1 as D (6 bases). Source: PBMCs, mostly from graft donor cells, taken 180 days after TCRalphabeta/CD19-depleted stem cell transplant. The clonotype was recovered from a female patient between 2 and 15 years old who had a stem cell transplant for aplastic anemia, so the T cells may come from the graft donor. Here the CDR3 reads CASSDRQAFYNEQFF. The CDR3 nucleotides read TGTGCCAGCAGTGATAGACAGGCCTTCTACAATGAGCAGTTCTTC.